A single sample is the source of the 28 T cell receptor beta chains below, sequenced in a study of OX40 agonist ivuxolimab in advanced cancers. Sequencing used immunoSEQ multiplex PCR; TCRdb keeps in-frame clones, though not all of them. The sample shows approximately 100,000 clones, about 90% of them seen only once. Sequenced material: CD4+ or CD8+ T cells sorted from blood, taken in a trial of the OX40 agonist ivuxolimab. These receptors came from an adult with an advanced solid tumor such as melanoma, head and neck, liver or kidney cancer.

CDR3 protein: CASSGWTSGGARQETQYF. CDR3 in DNA: TGCGCCAGCAGCGGGTGGACTAGCGGGGGGGCCCGGCAAGAGACCCAGTACTTC. The V call is TRBV5-1, the J call TRBJ2-5; the match to TRBD2 covers 15 bases. The J segment lost 2 bases and the V segment lost 4 bases, leaving 9 bases of the junction unmatched. Germline values: CDR1 SGHRS, CDR2 YFSETQ. There are 18 residues in the CDR3.

This rearrangement joins TRBV6-1 to TRBJ2-3, with TRBD1 as a possible D gene (6 bases). V was clipped by 2 bases and J by 2 bases, with 17 bases between them. The CDR3 covers 17 residues. Germline values: CDR1 MNHNS, CDR2 SASEGT. The CDR3 coding sequence is TGTGCCAGCAGTGAAAAGGTGGGGGCTACTCTCACAGATACGCAGTATTTT. Translated, it gives CASSEKVGATLTDTQYF.

The V call is TRBV6-4, the J call TRBJ2-2, with D tentatively TRBD1 (6 bases). The germline gives CDR1 MRHNA, CDR2 SNTAGT. Trimming cost V 3 bases and J 6 bases, with 11 bases left between them. This CDR3 is built from 14 residues. Here the CDR3 reads CASSEQGGAGELFF. CDR3 in DNA: TGTGCCAGCAGTGAACAGGGTGGTGCCGGGGAGCTGTTTTTT.

The genes are TRBV9 and TRBJ2-3; the D is unclear. The V end was cut by 2 bases, the J end by 5 bases, with 9 bases between. CDR1 SGDLS and CDR2 YYNGEE come from the germline V gene. The CDR3 loop spans 13 amino acids. The DNA of the CDR3 is TGTGCCAGCAGCGTCCTCACCGGAGATACGCAGTATTTT. Protein sequence: CASSVLTGDTQYF. The entire variable domain, with the rest obtained from reference TRBV9 and TRBJ2-3, is as follows: DSGVTQTPKHLITATGQRVTLRCSPRSGDLSVYWYQQSLDQGLQFLIQYYNGEERAKGNILERFSAQQFPDLHSELNLSSLELGDSALYFCASSVLTGDTQYFGPGTRLTVL.

The chain's CDR3 is CASSHSGTGVYQPQHF. The CDR3, as DNA: TGTGCCAGCAGCCATTCCGGGACAGGGGTATATCAGCCCCAGCATTTT. J is TRBJ1-5 and V is TRBV5-8, with TRBD1 matching 10 bases. Germline V gives CDR1 SGHTS, CDR2 YDEGEE. This CDR3 is 16 amino acids long. V shed 4 bases and J 5 bases; nucleotides not matched to a gene: 9. The entire variable domain, with the rest obtained from reference TRBV5-8 and TRBJ1-5, is as follows: EAGVTQSPTHLIKTRGQQATLRCSPISGHTSVYWYQQALGLGLQFLLWYDEGEERNRGNFPPRFSGRQFPNYSSELNVNALELEDSALYLCASSHSGTGVYQPQHFGDGTRLSIL.

This clone was detected only a few times. J is TRBJ1-2 and V is TRBV7-9, with D possibly TRBD1 on 6 matching bases. In germline, CDR1 is SEHNR, CDR2 FQNEAQ (reference sequence). V was pared by 1 base and J by 3 bases, with 6 bases between. This CDR3 has 13 residues. In nucleotides, the CDR3 is TGTGCCAGCAGCTTAGGGACAGACTATGGCTACACCTTC. Its translation is CASSLGTDYGYTF.

In DNA form, the CDR3 reads TGTGCCAGCAGTTCACCGGGACAGAAGAACACTGAAGCTTTCTTT. Translated, it gives CASSSPGQKNTEAFF. This sequence joins TRBV28 and TRBJ1-1; 7 nucleotides line up with TRBD1. Trimming at V came to 4 bases and at J to 1 base, leaving 6 bases not matched to a gene. Looked up from germline, CDR1 is MDHEN and CDR2 is SYDVKM. The CDR3 contains 15 residues.

The chain is built from TRBV7-2 and TRBJ2-7; D is unclear. The V gene lost 5 bases and the J gene lost 1 base, with 9 bases spanning the gap. The germline gives CDR1 SGHTA, CDR2 FQGNSA. The CDR3 runs 13 residues. This CDR3 reads CASSRGRSYEQYF. The DNA for the CDR3 is TGTGCCAGCAGCCGAGGTCGTTCCTACGAGCAGTACTTC.

This clone turned up a few times. The V and J genes are TRBV18 and TRBJ2-7; 9 positions agree with TRBD1. V dropped 3 bases and J dropped 6; count of bases not matched to a gene: 6. Germline loops: CDR1 KGHSH, CDR2 LQKENI. The CDR3 is made up of 14 amino acids. In DNA form, the CDR3 reads TGTGCCAGCTCACCCCGGGACAGGGTCCGCGAGCAGTACTTC. It codes for CASSPRDRVREQYF. Full variable domain (missing parts from reference TRBV18 and TRBJ2-7): NAGVMQNPRHLVRRRGQEARLRCSPMKGHSHVYWYRQLPEEGLKFMVYLQKENIIDESGMPKERFSAEFPKEGPSILRIQQVVRGDSAAYFCASSPRDRVREQYFGPGTRLTVT.

The rearrangement joins TRBV18 to TRBJ2-3; no clear D gene. The CDR3 has 13 residues. Germline CDR1 and CDR2: KGHSH and LQKENI. Trimming shortened V by 4 bases and J by 4 bases, and 9 bases separated the two germline ends. CDR3 nucleotides: TGTGCCAGCTCACAGGGTAATCCAGATACGCAGTATTTT. It translates to CASSQGNPDTQYF.

This clone has a handful of counts. The rearrangement links TRBV7-9 to TRBJ2-7; 8 bases map to TRBD1. The length of the CDR3 is 13 residues. CDR1 SEHNR and CDR2 FQNEAQ come from the germline V gene (reference sequence). J lost 7 bases, V lost 8 bases, and 10 bases had no gene match. CDR3 in amino acids: CASSGGRAGEQYF. CDR3 nucleotide sequence: TGTGCCAGCTCAGGGGGCAGGGCTGGAGAGCAGTACTTC.

The genes are TRBV5-4 and TRBJ1-2; 8 bases line up with TRBD1. The CDR3 covers 15 residues. Germline V gene data show CDR1 as SGHNT and CDR2 as YYREEE (reference sequence). V gave up 0 bases and J gave up 4 bases; unmatched junction bases: 5. Here the CDR3 DNA reads TGTGCCAGCAGCTTGGACCAGGGGGCAGCCTATGGCTACACCTTC. Translated: CASSLDQGAAYGYTF.

The gene calls are TRBV13 and TRBJ1-3, with D uncertain. The V end was cut by 1 base, the J end by 9 bases, with 10 bases between. Germline CDR1 is PRHDT and CDR2 is FYEKMQ (reference sequence). This CDR3 region has 13 residues. The CDR3 sequence: CASSLEDRVTIYF. The CDR3 nucleotides are TGTGCCAGCAGCTTAGAGGATCGGGTCACCATATATTTT.

The chain couples TRBV5-1 to TRBJ1-2, with no clear D. The V end lost 0 bases, the J end lost 4 bases, and 10 bases lay between the germline ends. Germline CDR1 reads SGHRS; CDR2 reads YFSETQ. This CDR3 is 14 amino acids long. CDR3 nucleotide sequence: TGCGCCAGCAGCTTGGGGCAGGAAATCTATGGCTACACCTTC. This gives the protein CASSLGQEIYGYTF.

The chain is built from TRBV5-6 and TRBJ2-5, with a possible D match to TRBD2 (6 bases). The V gene's germline CDR1 is SGHDT and CDR2 YYEEEE. V was trimmed by 4 bases and J by 2 bases, leaving 15 bases between them. The CDR3 loop spans 15 amino acids. The CDR3 coding sequence is TGTGCCAGCAGCGGGGGGTACATCGGGCAAGAGACCCAGTACTTC. Its protein product is CASSGGYIGQETQYF.

This clone was found once. This chain connects TRBV6-5 to TRBJ1-3, with D unresolved. CDR3 length: 15 residues. Trimming took 0 bases from V and 0 from J, leaving 6 bases between them. Germline V gives CDR1 MNHEY, CDR2 SVGAGI. The CDR3 here is CASSYSTSSGNTIYF. The DNA for the CDR3 is TGTGCCAGCAGTTACTCGACGAGCTCTGGAAACACCATATATTTT.

The chain employs TRBV28 and TRBJ2-5; 8 bases are a match to TRBD1. CDR1 MDHEN and CDR2 SYDVKM come from the germline V gene. This CDR3 has 15 amino acids. After removal of 10 bases from V and 0 bases from J, the junction contained 10 bases not matched to a gene. CDR3 amino acids: CAIRGQGRNQETQYF. CDR3 in DNA: TGTGCCATCAGGGGGCAAGGACGGAACCAAGAGACCCAGTACTTC.

The chain couples TRBV28 to TRBJ1-5, with 7 bases fitting TRBD1. V gave up 8 bases and J gave up 2 bases; unmatched junction bases: 9. This CDR3 contains 15 residues. The germline CDR1 and CDR2 sequences are MDHEN and SYDVKM. The CDR3 protein is CASYSAGTGNQPQHF. DNA for the CDR3: TGTGCCAGCTATTCGGCCGGGACAGGCAATCAGCCCCAGCATTTT.

The rearrangement uses TRBV9 and TRBJ2-2; weak D call: TRBD1 (7 bases). The CDR3 totals 16 residues. V was pared by 4 bases and J by 5 bases, with 18 bases between. CDR1 SGDLS and CDR2 YYNGEE come from the germline V gene. CDR3 in amino acids: CASSPRQGGLTGELFF. The CDR3 bases are TGTGCCAGCAGCCCCAGGCAGGGGGGATTAACCGGGGAGCTGTTTTTT.

V is TRBV21-1 and J is TRBJ2-1. TRBV21-1 is a known pseudogene. CDR3 length equals 13 residues. CDR3 in amino acids: CASSKGTYNEQFF. CDR3 nucleotides: TGTGCCAGCAGCAAGGGGACCTACAATGAGCAGTTCTTC.

The J gene is TRBJ2-5, the V gene TRBV6-5; 10 bases are a match to TRBD2. J lost 1 base, V lost 6 bases, and 5 bases had no gene match. Germline lookup yields CDR1 MNHEY and CDR2 SVGAGI. The CDR3 sequence is 15 residues long. CDR3 sequence (DNA): TGTGCCAGCAGCCTGGGACTAGCGTTCCAAGAGACCCAGTACTTC. Translation gives CASSLGLAFQETQYF.

Regarding this clone: The same CDR3 also results from other DNA sequences found in this sample. The chain uses TRBV18 and TRBJ2-7, with D perhaps being TRBD1 or TRBD2 (5 bases each). The CDR3 runs to 14 residues. The germline CDR1 and CDR2 sequences are KGHSH and LQKENI. V was cut by 3 bases and J by 1 base, with 10 bases left in between. CDR3: CASSPGTDSYEQYF. The CDR3 bases are TGTGCCAGCTCACCTGGGACGGATTCCTACGAGCAGTACTTC.

The rearrangement joins TRBV7-9 to TRBJ2-7; D call uncertain. The germline CDR1 and CDR2 sequences are SEHNR and FQNEAQ (reference sequence). The ends were cut back, 6 bases at V and 0 bases at J, with 9 bases in the middle. The CDR3 length is 13 residues. CDR3 DNA sequence: TGTGCCAGCAGGCCGTGGGCCTCCTACGAGCAGTACTTC. It codes for CASRPWASYEQYF.

The rearrangement joins TRBV5-1 to TRBJ1-5, with a weak D call TRBD1 (5 bases). The CDR3 loop spans 14 amino acids. The germline CDR1 and CDR2 sequences are SGHRS and YFSETQ. The V end lost 0 bases, the J end lost 6 bases, and 10 bases lay between the germline ends. CDR3 sequence (DNA): TGCGCCAGCAGCTTGGAGGGACTTGGTCAGCCCCAGCATTTT. Translation: CASSLEGLGQPQHF.

J is TRBJ2-7 and V is TRBV7-9; 7 nucleotides agree with TRBD2. The CDR3 totals 14 residues. Trimming cost V 5 bases and J 3 bases; bases outside gene matches: 7. CDR1 is SEHNR and CDR2 is FQNEAQ in the germline V gene (reference sequence). CDR3 bases: TGTGCCAGCAGCCCCCGGGGGACTATCTACGAGCAGTACTTC. The encoded protein is CASSPRGTIYEQYF.

This chain links TRBV19 with TRBJ2-2; 8 bases agree with TRBD1. The germline CDR1 and CDR2 sequences are LNHDA and SQIVND (reference sequence). V lost 6 bases, J lost 1 base, and 1 base stayed unmatched. The CDR3 is 14 residues long. The CDR3 loop reads CASSGQGNTGELFF. The CDR3 DNA sequence: TGTGCCAGTAGCGGACAGGGGAACACCGGGGAGCTGTTTTTT.

The chain links TRBV7-3 to TRBJ2-3; 11 bases line up with TRBD2. Trimming took 0 bases from V and 3 from J; bases not matched to a gene: 8. Germline CDR1 SGHTA, CDR2 FQGTGA. The CDR3 is 18 residues long. CDR3 DNA: TGTGCCAGCAGCTTAACTACTAGCGGGGGAAAGAGGACAGATACGCAGTATTTT. This gives the protein CASSLTTSGGKRTDTQYF.

The J gene is TRBJ2-2, the V gene TRBV7-9; D ambiguous. Germline V CDR1 and CDR2: SEHNR, FQNEAQ (reference sequence). CDR3 length equals 11 residues. Between the trimmed V and J ends, which lost 5 bases and 10 bases, there was a span of 8 bases. CDR3 DNA: TGTGCCAGCAGCCTTAAGGTGGAGCTGTTTTTT. This sequence encodes CASSLKVELFF.